Reported below is one T cell receptor beta chain. This record comes from a study of control samples from healthy donors and cancer patients. The CDR3 runs 14 residues. V gave up 3 bases and J gave up 8 bases, with 15 bases separating them. CDR1 LNHDA and CDR2 SQIVND come from the germline V gene (reference sequence). Profiling relied on immunoSEQ multiplex PCR, and the TCRdb table lists in-frame clones only, not all of them. The data hold about 30,000 clones, with roughly 78% observed a single time. The sample consisted of PBMCs. This chain connects TRBV19 to TRBJ2-3, with D uncertain. The receptor's source is a man between 60 and 75 years old with head and neck cancer. Written as DNA, the CDR3 is TGTGCCAGTAGTATCCCCCAGACCCGCGCTACGCAGTATTTT. Amino acid sequence: CASSIPQTRATQYF.